This TCR beta chain was identified in a study of PD-1 blockade in classical Hodgkin lymphoma. Only in-frame clones appear in the TCRdb table, and some are missing; sequencing was by immunoSEQ multiplex PCR. The repertoire holds approximately 44,000 clones, with around 64% as singletons. This sample's time point: cycle 4 day 1 (C4D1), after more than 5 weeks of nivolumab. The patients all showed relapse after autologous stem cell transplantation, while their brentuximab vedotin exposure varied. This clone has only one observation. What it recognizes is unknown. Study conclusions and caveats: CD4+ TCR diversity, unlike CD8+, rose significantly by C4D1. Differences between repertoires have undefined causes, possibly disease activity or prior therapy. Similar baseline diversity was found in complete responders and newly diagnosed patients.

The receptor comes from a human donor with classical Hodgkin lymphoma. The sequencing here drew on peripheral blood mononuclear cells (PBMCs), taken before the fourth cycle of nivolumab.

CDR3 coding DNA: TGTGCCAGCAGCTCCACTAGCGGGGGTTTCTACGAGCAGTACTTC. It specifies CASSSTSGGFYEQYF. This chain uses TRBV6-6 with TRBJ2-7; 11 nucleotides agree with TRBD2. CDR3 length: 15 amino acids. Trimming took 6 bases from V and 3 from J; bases not matched to a gene: 7. CDR1 is MNHNY, CDR2 SVGAGI, per germline (reference sequence).